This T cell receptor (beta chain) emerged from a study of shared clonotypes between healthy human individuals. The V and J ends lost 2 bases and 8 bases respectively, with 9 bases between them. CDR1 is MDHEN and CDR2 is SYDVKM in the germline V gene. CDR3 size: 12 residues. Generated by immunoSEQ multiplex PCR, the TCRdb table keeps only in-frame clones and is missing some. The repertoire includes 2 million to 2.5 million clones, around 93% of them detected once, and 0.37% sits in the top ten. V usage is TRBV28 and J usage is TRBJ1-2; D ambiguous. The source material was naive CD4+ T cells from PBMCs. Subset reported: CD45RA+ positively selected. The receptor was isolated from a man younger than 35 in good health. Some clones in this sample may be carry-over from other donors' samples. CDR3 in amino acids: CASSLRWSGYTF. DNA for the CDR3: TGTGCCAGCAGTTTAAGGTGGTCCGGCTACACCTTC.